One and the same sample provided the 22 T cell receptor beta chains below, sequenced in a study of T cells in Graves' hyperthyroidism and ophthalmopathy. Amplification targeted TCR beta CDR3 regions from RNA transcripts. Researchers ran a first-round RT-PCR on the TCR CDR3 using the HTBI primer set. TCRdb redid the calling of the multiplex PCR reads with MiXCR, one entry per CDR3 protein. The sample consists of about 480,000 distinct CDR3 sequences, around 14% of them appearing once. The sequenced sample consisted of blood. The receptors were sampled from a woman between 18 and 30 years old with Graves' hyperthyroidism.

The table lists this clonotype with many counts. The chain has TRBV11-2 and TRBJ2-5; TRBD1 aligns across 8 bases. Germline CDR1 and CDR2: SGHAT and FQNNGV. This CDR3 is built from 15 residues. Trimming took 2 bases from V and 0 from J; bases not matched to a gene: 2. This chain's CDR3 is CASSLRGQDQETQYF. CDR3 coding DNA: TGTGCCAGCAGCTTAAGGGGACAGGACCAAGAGACCCAGTACTTC.

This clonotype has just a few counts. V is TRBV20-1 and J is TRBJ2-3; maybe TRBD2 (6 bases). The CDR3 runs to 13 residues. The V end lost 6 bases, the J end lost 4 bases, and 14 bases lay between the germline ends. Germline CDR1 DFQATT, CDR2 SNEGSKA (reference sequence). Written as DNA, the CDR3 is TGCAGTGCCCTAGCGACATTTTCAGATACGCAGTATTTT. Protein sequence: CSALATFSDTQYF.

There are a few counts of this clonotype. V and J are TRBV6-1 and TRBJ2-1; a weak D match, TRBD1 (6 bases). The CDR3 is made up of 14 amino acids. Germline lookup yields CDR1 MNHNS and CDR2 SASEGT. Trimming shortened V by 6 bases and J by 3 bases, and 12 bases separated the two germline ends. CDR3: CASRAGVGYNEQFF. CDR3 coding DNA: TGTGCCAGCAGGGCAGGGGTCGGCTACAATGAGCAGTTCTTC.

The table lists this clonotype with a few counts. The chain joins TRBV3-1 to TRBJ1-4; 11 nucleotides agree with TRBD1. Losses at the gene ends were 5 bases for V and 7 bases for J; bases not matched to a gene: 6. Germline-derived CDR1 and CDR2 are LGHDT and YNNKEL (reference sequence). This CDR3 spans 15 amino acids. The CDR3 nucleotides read TGTGCCAGCAGCACCCGGACAGGGGGCACTGAAAAACTGTTTTTT. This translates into CASSTRTGGTEKLFF.

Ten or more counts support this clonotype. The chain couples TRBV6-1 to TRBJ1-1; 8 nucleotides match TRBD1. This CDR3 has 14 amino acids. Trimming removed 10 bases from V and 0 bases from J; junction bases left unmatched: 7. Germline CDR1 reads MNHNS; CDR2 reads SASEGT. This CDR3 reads CATGTGGMNTEAFF. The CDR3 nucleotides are TGTGCCACTGGGACAGGAGGCATGAACACTGAAGCTTTCTTT.

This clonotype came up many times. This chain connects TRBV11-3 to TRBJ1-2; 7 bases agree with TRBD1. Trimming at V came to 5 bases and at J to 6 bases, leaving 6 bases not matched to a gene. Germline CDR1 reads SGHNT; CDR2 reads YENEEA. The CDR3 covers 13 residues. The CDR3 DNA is TGTGCCAGCAGCCCCGCGACAGGGAATGGCTACACCTTC. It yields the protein CASSPATGNGYTF.

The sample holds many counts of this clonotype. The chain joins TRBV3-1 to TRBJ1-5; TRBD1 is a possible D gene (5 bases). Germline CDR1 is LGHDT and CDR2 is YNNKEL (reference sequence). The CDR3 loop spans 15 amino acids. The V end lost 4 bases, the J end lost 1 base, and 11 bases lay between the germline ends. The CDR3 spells CASSPHGGSNQPQHF. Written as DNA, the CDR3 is TGTGCCAGCAGCCCCCACGGGGGAAGCAATCAGCCCCAGCATTTT.

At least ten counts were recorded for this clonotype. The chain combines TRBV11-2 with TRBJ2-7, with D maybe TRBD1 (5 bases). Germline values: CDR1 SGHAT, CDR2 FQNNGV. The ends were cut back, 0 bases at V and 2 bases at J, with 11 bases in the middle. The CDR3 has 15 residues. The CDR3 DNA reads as TGTGCCAGCAGCTTAGAAATCCGGACAACCTACGAGCAGTACTTC. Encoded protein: CASSLEIRTTYEQYF.

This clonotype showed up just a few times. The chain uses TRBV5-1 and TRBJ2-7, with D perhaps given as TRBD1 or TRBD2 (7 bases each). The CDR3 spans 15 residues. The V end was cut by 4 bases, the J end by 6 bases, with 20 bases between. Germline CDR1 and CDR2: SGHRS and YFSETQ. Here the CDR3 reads CASSPSYRGGGEQYV. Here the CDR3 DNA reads TGCGCCAGCAGCCCATCCTACAGGGGAGGGGGCGAGCAGTACGTC.

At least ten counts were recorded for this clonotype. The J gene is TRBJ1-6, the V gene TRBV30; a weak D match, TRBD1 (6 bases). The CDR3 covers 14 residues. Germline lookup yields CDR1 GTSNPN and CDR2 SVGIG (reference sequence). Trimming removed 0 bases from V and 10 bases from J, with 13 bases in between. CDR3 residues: CAWSVQGMGSPLHF. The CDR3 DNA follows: TGTGCCTGGAGTGTACAGGGAATGGGATCACCCCTCCACTTT.

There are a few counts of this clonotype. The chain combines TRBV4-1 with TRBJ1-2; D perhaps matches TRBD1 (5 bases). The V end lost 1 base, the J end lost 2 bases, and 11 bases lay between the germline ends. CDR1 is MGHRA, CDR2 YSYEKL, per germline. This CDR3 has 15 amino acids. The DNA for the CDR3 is TGCGCCAGCAGCCAAGCCGGGGCACCAAACTATGGCTACACCTTC. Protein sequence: CASSQAGAPNYGYTF.

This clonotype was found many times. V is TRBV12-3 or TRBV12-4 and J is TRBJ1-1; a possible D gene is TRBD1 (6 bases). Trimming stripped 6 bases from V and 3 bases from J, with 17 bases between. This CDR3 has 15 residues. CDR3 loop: CASSQVGGSYTEAFF. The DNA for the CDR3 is TGTGCCAGCAGCCAAGTAGGGGGGTCGTACACTGAAGCTTTCTTT.

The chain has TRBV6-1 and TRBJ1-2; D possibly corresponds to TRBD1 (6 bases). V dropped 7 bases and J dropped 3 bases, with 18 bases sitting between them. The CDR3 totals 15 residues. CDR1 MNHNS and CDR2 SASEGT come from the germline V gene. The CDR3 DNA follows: TGTGCCAGCACCCTTAGGAGGTCAGGGGACTATGGCTACACCTTC. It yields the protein CASTLRRSGDYGYTF.

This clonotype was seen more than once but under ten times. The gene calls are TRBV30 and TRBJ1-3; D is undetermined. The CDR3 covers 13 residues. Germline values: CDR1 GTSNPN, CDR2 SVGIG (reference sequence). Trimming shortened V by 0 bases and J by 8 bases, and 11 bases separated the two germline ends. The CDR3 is CAWSVLGWDTIYF. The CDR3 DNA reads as TGTGCCTGGAGTGTACTCGGGTGGGACACCATATATTTT.

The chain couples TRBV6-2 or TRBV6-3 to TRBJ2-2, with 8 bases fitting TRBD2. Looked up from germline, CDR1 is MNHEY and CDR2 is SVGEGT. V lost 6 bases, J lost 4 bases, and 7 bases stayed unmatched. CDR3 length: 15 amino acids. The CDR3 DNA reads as TGTGCCAGCAGACGAGCGGGAGCGGTCACCGGGGAGCTGTTTTTT. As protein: CASRRAGAVTGELFF.

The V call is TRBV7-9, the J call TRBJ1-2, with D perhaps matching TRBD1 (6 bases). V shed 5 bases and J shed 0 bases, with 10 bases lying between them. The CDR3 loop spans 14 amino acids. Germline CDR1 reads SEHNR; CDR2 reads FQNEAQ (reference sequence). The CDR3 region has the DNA TGTGCCAGCAGCGTGGGGGCGACTAACTATGGCTACACCTTC. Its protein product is CASSVGATNYGYTF.

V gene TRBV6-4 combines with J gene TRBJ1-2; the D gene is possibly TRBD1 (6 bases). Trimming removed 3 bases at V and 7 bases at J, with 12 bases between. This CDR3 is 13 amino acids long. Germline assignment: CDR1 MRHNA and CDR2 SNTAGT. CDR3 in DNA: TGTGCCAGCAGTGAACAGGGCGGTTTTGGCTACACCTTC. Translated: CASSEQGGFGYTF.

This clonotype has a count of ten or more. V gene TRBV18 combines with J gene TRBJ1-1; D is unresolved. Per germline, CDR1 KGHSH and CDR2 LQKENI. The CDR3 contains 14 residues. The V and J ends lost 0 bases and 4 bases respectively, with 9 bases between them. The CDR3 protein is CASSPPPGITEAFF. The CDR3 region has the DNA TGTGCCAGCTCACCACCACCGGGGATCACTGAAGCTTTCTTT.

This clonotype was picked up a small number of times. In DNA form, the CDR3 reads TGTGCCAGCAGCCCTCCCGGCAATGAGCAGTTCTTC. As protein: CASSPPGNEQFF. The chain joins TRBV12-3 or TRBV12-4 to TRBJ2-1; the D is unclear. This CDR3 is built from 12 residues. Trimming pared 6 bases from V and 6 bases from J, leaving 9 bases between.

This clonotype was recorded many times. In nucleotides, the CDR3 is TGCAGCGTTGGACAGGGGGATGCCTACGAGCAGTACTTC. Translation gives CSVGQGDAYEQYF. The chain employs TRBV29-1 and TRBJ2-7; 9 positions match TRBD1. The J segment lost 2 bases and the V segment lost 4 bases, leaving 3 bases of the junction unmatched. This CDR3 is built from 13 residues. Germline lookup yields CDR1 SQVTM and CDR2 ANQGSEA.

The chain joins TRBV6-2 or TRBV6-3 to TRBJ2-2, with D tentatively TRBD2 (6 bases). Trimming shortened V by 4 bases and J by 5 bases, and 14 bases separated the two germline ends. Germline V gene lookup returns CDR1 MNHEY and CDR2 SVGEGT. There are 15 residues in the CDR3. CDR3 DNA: TGTGCCAGCAGTTCCACGGGGGTGTGGACCGGGGAGCTGTTTTTT. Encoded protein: CASSSTGVWTGELFF.

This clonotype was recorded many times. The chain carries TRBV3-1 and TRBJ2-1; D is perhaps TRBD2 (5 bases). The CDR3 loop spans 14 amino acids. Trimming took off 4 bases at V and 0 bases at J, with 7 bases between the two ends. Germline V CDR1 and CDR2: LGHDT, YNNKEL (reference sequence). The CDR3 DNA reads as TGTGCCAGCAGCCTTGAGGGCTCCTACAATGAGCAGTTCTTC. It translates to CASSLEGSYNEQFF.